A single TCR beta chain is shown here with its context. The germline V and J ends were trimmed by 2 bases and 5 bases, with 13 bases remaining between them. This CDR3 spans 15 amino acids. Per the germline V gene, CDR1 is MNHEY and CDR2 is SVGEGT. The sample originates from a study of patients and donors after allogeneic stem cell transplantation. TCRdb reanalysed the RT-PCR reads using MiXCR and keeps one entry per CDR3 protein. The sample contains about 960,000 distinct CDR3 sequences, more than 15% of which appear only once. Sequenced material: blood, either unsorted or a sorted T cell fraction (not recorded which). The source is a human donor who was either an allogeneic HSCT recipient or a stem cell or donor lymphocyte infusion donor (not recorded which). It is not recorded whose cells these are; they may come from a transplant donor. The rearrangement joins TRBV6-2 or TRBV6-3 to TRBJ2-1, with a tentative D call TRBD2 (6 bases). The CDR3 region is CASSYGGLGDNEQFF. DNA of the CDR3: TGTGCCAGCAGTTACGGGGGACTGGGGGACAATGAGCAGTTCTTC.